The T cell receptor (beta chain) described here comes from a study of cytomegalovirus exposure and HLA in healthy donors. Study findings and constraints: Usually a TCR sequence was rare, but some public TCRs were found in many donors.

In the case of this clone: Its antigen is not identified.

Generated by immunoSEQ multiplex PCR, the TCRdb table keeps only in-frame clones and is missing some. Among around 73,000 clones, roughly 89% were seen once, and the ten largest hold about 3.8%. The sequence derives from a woman aged 18-29 years in good health and CMV-seropositive. What was sequenced was PBMCs.

The CDR3 loop is CASSSEGGSPLHF. The CDR3 nucleotides are TGTGCCAGCAGCTCCGAAGGGGGATCACCCCTCCACTTT. V and J are TRBV7-6 and TRBJ1-6; tentatively, D is TRBD1 (6 bases). The CDR3 spans 13 residues. V lost 4 bases, J lost 10 bases, and 11 bases lay in between. Germline V gene sequence: CDR1 SGHVS, CDR2 FNYEAQ.